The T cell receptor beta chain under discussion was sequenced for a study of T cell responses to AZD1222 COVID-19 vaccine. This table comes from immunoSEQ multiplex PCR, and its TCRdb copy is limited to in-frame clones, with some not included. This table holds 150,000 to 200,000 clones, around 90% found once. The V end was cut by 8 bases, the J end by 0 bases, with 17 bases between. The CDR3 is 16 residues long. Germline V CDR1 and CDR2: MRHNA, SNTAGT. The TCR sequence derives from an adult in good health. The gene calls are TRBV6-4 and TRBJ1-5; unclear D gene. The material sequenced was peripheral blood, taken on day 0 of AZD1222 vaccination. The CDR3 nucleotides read TGTGCCAGCTTCCTTAGGGAGGTGAATAGCAATCAGCCCCAGCATTTT. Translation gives CASFLREVNSNQPQHF.